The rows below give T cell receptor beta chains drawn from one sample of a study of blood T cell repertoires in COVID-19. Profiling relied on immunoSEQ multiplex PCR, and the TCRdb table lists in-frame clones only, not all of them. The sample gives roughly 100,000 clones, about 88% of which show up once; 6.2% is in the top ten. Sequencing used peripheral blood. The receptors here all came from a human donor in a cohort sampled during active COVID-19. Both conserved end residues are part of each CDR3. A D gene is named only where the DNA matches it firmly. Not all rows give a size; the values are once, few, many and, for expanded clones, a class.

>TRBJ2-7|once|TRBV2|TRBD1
TGTGCCAGCAGGTTTGGACAGGGGGGCACCTACGAGCAGTACTTC
CASRFGQGGTYEQYF
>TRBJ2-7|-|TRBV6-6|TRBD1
TGTGCCAGCAGGGCAACCAGGGGGAAAGAAGGGAGCGAGCAGTACTTC
CASRATRGKEGSEQYF
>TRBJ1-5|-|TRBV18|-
TGTGCCAGCCAAAGGGACACTAGCAATCAGCCCCAGCATTTT
CASQRDTSNQPQHF
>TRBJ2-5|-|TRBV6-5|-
TGTGCCAGCGGGTTGCGGGAGACCCAGTACTTC
CASGLRETQYF
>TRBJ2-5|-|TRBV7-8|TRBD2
TGTGCCAGCAGCAAGCCGGGACTAGCGGGGGGCCAGGGAGAGACCCAGTACTTC
CASSKPGLAGGQGETQYF
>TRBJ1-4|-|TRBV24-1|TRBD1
TGTGCCACCAGTGAGCCGGGACAGGGGGACGAAAAACTGTTTTTT
CATSEPGQGDEKLFF
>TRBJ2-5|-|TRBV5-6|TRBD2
TGTGCCAGCAGCCCGACCATAGCGGGAGGGTTCGCGGAGACCCAGTACTTC
CASSPTIAGGFAETQYF
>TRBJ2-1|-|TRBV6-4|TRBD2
TGTGCCAGCAGTGAAACTAGCGGGGACTACAATGAGCAGTTCTTC
CASSETSGDYNEQFF
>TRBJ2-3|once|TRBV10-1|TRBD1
TGCGCCAGCAGCAGGACAGGAGCAGATACGCAGTATTTT
CASSRTGADTQYF
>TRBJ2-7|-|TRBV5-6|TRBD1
TGTGCCAGCAGCGCAGGGACAGAATTGACCTACGAGCAGTACTTC
CASSAGTELTYEQYF
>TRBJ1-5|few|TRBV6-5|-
TGTGCCAGCAGTTACTCCCAGGGGAATCAGCCCCAGCATTTT
CASSYSQGNQPQHF
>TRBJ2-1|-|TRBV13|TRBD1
TGTGCCAGCAGCTTATCCGGCAGGGGGCATACGCCCTACAATGAGCAGTTCTTC
CASSLSGRGHTPYNEQFF
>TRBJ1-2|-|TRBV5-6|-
TGTGCCAGCAGCTTGTTGCAGGCAAACTATGGCTACACCTTC
CASSLLQANYGYTF
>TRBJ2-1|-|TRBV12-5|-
TGTGCTAGTGCGAGTCCGTTGATGAGCAATGAGCAGTTCTTC
CASASPLMSNEQFF
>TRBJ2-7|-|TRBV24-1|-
TGTGCCACCAGTGACGGGAGTAGCGTTTCCGACGAGCAGTACTTC
CATSDGSSVSDEQYF
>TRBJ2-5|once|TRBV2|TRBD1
TGTGCCAGCAGTGATCCGGGACAGGGGCTAGAGACCCAGTACTTC
CASSDPGQGLETQYF
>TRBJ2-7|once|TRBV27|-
TGTGCCAGCAGTGAAAACAGGGTCGTCTCCTACGAGCAGTACTTC
CASSENRVVSYEQYF
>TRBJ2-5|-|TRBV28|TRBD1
TGTGCCAGCAGTTTTCAAGGGACAGGCGATGAGACCCAGTACTTC
CASSFQGTGDETQYF
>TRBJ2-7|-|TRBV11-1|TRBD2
TGTGCCAGCAGCCTGACTAGCGGGGGGGCGATACACGAGCAGTACTTC
CASSLTSGGAIHEQYF
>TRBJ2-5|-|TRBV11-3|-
TGTGCCAGCAGCTTAACTGGGGGCCGTCAAGAGACCCAGTACTTC
CASSLTGGRQETQYF
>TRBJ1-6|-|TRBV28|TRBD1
TGTGCCAGCGGACAGGGGAATAATTCACCCCTCCACTTT
CASGQGNNSPLHF
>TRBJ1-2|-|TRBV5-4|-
TGTGCCAGCAACGTACAGGGCAACTATGGCTACACCTTC
CASNVQGNYGYTF
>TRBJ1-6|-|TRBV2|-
TGTGCCAGCATAAGCAGGGGTAATTCACCCCTCCACTTT
CASISRGNSPLHF
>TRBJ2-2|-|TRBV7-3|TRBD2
TGTGCCAGCAGCCCGGGACTAGCTCGGTTCGGGGACACCGGGGAGCTGTTTTTT
CASSPGLARFGDTGELFF
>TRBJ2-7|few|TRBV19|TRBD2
TGTGCCAGTAGTATAGTCCCTACTAGCGGGAGGCTCTACGAGCAGTACTTC
CASSIVPTSGRLYEQYF
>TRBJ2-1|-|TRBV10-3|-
TGTGCCATCAGTGAGAAGGCCCAGGATGAGCAGTTCTTC
CAISEKAQDEQFF
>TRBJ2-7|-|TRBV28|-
TGTGCCAGCAGGGGGGGATCCAACTACGAGCAGTACTTC
CASRGGSNYEQYF
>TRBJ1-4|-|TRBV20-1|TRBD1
TGCAGTGCTAGTGTGTCAGGGGGTGGTGGTGAAAAACTGTTTTTT
CSASVSGGGGEKLFF
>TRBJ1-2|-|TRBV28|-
TGTGCCAGCAGTTTAATGGCAGGAACCTACACCTTC
CASSLMAGTYTF
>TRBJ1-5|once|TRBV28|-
TGTGCCAGCAGTATTGGGATGACAGGCTATCAGCCCCAGCATTTT
CASSIGMTGYQPQHF
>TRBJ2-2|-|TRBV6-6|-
TGTGCCAGCAGTTACGAACCAGCGCACACCGGGGAGCTGTTTTTT
CASSYEPAHTGELFF